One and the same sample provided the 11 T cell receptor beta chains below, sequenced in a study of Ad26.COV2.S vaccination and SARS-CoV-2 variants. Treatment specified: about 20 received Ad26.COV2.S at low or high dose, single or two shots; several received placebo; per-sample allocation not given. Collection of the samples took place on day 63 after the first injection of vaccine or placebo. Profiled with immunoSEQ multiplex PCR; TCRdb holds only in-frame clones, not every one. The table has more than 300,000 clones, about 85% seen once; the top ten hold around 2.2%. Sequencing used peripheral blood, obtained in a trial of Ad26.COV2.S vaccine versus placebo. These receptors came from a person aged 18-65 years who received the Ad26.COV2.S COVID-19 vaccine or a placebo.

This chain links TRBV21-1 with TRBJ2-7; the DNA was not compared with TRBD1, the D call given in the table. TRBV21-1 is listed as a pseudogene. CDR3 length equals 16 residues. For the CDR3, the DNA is TGTGCCAGCAGCAAAGAGGGCCGGGACAGGGGCTACGAGCAGTACTTC. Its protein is CASSKEGRDRGYEQYF.

CDR3 in amino acids: CSAGSYNEQFF. CDR3 DNA sequence: TGCAGCGCAGGCTCCTACAATGAGCAGTTCTTC. The chain combines TRBV29-1 with TRBJ2-1; D gene unclear. CDR3 size: 11 residues. V lost 7 bases and J 0 bases, leaving 4 bases between the germline ends. Germline CDR1 reads SQVTM; CDR2 reads ANQGSEA.

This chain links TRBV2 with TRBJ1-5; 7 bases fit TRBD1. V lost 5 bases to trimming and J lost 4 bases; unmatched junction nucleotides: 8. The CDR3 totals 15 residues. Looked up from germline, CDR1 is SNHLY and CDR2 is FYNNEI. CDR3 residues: CASSLQGRINQPQHF. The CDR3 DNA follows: TGTGCCAGCAGTTTACAGGGGAGGATAAATCAGCCCCAGCATTTT.

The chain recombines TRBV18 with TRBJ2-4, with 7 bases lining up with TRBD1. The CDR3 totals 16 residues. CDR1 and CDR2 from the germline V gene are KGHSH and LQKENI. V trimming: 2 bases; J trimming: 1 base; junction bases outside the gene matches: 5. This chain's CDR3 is CASSPTTGVAKNIQYF. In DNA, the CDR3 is TGTGCCAGCTCACCAACCACAGGGGTGGCCAAAAACATTCAGTACTTC.

The CDR3 coding sequence is TGTGCCAGCAGCCCCCCAGGGTCTGGCGTGAGCACCGGGGAGCTGTTTTTT. Translating gives CASSPPGSGVSTGELFF. The V call is TRBV3-1 (or the pseudogene TRBV3-2), the J call TRBJ2-2; possibly TRBD1 for D (5 bases). Germline CDR1 and CDR2: LGHDT and YNNKEL (reference sequence). V dropped 4 bases and J dropped 4 bases, with 19 bases sitting between them. The CDR3 contains 17 residues.

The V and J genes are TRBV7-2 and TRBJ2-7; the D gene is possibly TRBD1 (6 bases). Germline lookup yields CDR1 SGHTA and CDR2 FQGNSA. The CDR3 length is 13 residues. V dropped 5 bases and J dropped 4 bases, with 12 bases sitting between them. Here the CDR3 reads CASSLPDSYEQYF. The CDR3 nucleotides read TGTGCCAGCAGCCTCCCGGACAGTTACGAGCAGTACTTC.

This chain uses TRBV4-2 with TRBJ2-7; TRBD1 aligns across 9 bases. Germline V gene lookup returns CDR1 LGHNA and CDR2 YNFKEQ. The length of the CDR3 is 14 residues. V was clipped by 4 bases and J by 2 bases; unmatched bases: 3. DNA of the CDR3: TGTGCCAGCAGCCTGGACAGGGGCGCCTACGAGCAGTACTTC. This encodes CASSLDRGAYEQYF.

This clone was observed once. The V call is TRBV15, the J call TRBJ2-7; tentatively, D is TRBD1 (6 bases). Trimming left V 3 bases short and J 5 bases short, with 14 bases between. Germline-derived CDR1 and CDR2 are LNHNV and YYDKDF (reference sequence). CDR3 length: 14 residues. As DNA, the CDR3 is TGTGCCACCAGCAGGGTGGCCTACAGGGACGAGCAGTACTTC. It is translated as CATSRVAYRDEQYF.

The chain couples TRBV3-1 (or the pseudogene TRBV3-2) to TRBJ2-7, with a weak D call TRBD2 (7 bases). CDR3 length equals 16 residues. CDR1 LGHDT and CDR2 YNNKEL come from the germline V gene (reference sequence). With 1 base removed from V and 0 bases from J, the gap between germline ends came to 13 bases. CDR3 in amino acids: CASSQGGGRSSYEQYF. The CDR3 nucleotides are TGTGCCAGCAGCCAAGGGGGGGGCCGGAGCTCCTACGAGCAGTACTTC.

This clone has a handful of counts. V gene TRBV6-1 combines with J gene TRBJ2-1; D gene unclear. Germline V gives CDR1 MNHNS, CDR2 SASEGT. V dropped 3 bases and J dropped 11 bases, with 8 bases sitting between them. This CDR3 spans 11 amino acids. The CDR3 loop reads CASSDLEKQFF. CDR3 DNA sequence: TGTGCCAGCAGTGACCTAGAGAAGCAGTTCTTC.

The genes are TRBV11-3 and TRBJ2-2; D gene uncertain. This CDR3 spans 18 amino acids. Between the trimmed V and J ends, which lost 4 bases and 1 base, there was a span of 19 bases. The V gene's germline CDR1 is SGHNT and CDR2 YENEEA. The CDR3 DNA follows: TGTGCCAGCAGCTCAAGTCCCTGGCCAGCGCGGAACACCGGGGAGCTGTTTTTT. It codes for CASSSSPWPARNTGELFF.